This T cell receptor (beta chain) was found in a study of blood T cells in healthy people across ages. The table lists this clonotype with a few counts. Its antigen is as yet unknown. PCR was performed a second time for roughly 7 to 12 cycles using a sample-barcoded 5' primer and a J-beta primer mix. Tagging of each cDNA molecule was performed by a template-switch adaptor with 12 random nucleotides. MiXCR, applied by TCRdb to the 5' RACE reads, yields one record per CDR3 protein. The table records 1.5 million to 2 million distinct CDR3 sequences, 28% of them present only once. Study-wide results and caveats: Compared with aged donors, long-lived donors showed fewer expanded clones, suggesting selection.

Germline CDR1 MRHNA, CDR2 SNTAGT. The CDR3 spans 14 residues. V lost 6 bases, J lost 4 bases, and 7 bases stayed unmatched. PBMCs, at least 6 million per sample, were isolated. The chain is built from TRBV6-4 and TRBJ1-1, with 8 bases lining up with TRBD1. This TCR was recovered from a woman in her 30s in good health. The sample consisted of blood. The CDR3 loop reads CASRSGGRSTEAFF. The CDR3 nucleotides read TGTGCCAGCAGATCAGGGGGCAGAAGCACTGAAGCTTTCTTT.